This paragraph reports one TCR beta chain. Antigen unknown. This sample stems from a study of T-cell memory formation after mild COVID-19. Study observations and caveats: Day 15 to 85 contracting clones showed balanced CD4/CD8; later expanders leaned CD4+.

This CDR3 is built from 12 residues. Germline V CDR1 and CDR2: SGHTA, FQGNSA. Trimming stripped 7 bases from V and 2 bases from J, with 5 bases between. TCRdb re-derived calls from the 5' RACE reads in MiXCR, one entry per CDR3 protein. The table includes more than 400,000 distinct CDR3 sequences, 15% to 20% detected once. The clonotype comes from an adult woman who had mild COVID-19 (a few samples of this study predate the infection). Cell type and time point are not known. The chain employs TRBV7-2 and TRBJ2-2; D remains unclear. Material: PBMCs or a T cell subset sorted from them (not recorded which). The CDR3 coding sequence is TGTGCCAGCAAGCTAAACACCGGGGAGCTGTTTTTT. Protein: CASKLNTGELFF.